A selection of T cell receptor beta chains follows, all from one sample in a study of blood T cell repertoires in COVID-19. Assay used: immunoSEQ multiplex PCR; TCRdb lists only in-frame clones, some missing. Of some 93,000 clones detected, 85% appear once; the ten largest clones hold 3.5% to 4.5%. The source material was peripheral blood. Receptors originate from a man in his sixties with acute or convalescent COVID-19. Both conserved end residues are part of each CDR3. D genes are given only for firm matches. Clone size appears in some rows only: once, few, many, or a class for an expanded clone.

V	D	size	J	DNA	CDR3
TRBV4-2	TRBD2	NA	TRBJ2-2	TGTGCCAGCAGCCAAGAAGCGGGAGTGAAAACCGGGGAGCTGTTTTTT	CASSQEAGVKTGELFF
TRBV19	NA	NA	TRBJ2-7	TGTGCCAGTAGTTCAAGCGGCCAGAGCTCCTACGAGCAGTACTTC	CASSSSGQSSYEQYF
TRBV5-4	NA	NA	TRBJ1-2	TGTGCCAGCAGCTTGGGACAGTCAAAAGTCTATGGCTACACCTTC	CASSLGQSKVYGYTF
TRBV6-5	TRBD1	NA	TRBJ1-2	TGTGCCAGCAGCCAACAGGGGGCTGAAGGCTACACCTTC	CASSQQGAEGYTF
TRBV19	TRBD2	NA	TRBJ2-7	TGTGCCAGTAGTATCTCTAGCGGGAACTCTAATGAGCAGTACTTC	CASSISSGNSNEQYF
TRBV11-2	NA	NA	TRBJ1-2	TGTGCCAGCAGCTTAGGGGTACAGGGTTATGGCTACACCTTC	CASSLGVQGYGYTF
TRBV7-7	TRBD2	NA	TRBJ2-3	TGTGCTAGCAGCTTGGGGCGGGGGGGCCAATCCGATACGCAGTATTTT	CASSLGRGGQSDTQYF
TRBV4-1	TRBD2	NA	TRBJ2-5	TGCGCCAGCAGCCACCGACCCCACTCCGCTAGCGGGACGGATCAGACCCAGTACTTC	CASSHRPHSASGTDQTQYF
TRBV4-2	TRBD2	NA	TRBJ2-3	TGTGCCAGCAGCGAGGGGCTAGCGGGGACAGATACGCAGTATTTT	CASSEGLAGTDTQYF
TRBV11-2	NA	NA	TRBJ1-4	TGTGCCAGCAGCCCCGACAGGTCGATAAAACTGTTTTTT	CASSPDRSIKLFF
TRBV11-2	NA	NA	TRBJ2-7	TGTGCCAGCAGCTCCGTGGCTTACGAGCAGTACTTC	CASSSVAYEQYF
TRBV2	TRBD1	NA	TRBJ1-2	TGTGCCAGCAGTCAGACAGGGGTGAGTGGCTACACCTTC	CASSQTGVSGYTF
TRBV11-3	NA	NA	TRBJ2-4	TGTGCCAGCAGCTTAGACGGGCAGGGCCTTGCCAAAAACATTCAGTACTTC	CASSLDGQGLAKNIQYF
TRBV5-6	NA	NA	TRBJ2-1	TGTGCCAGCAGCTTGAGGGCTAATCAGGGAAATGAGCAGTTCTTC	CASSLRANQGNEQFF
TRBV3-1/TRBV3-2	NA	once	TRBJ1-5	TGTGCCAGCAGCCAATCAGATCAGCCCCAGCATTTT	CASSQSDQPQHF
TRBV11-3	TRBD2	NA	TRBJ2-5	TGTGCCAGCAGCCTAGAAAGTTGGCTGGGAGGAGCGGGAGGGCCCCGCCAAGAGACCCAGTACTTC	CASSLESWLGGAGGPRQETQYF
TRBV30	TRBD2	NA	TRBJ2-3	TGTGCCTGGAGTGTGGCGGGCGGGGGACGCACAGATACGCAGTATTTT	CAWSVAGGGRTDTQYF
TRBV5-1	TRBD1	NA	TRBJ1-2	TGCGCCAGCAGCCTCCTCGGGACACAGGGGACTAACTATGGCTACACCTTC	CASSLLGTQGTNYGYTF
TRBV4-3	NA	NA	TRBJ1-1	TGCGCCAGCAGCCAATCCGATAGGAACACTGAAGCTTTCTTT	CASSQSDRNTEAFF
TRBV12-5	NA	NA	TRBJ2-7	TGTGCTAGTGGTCCAGGACAGCCACTTTCCTACGAGCAGTACTTC	CASGPGQPLSYEQYF
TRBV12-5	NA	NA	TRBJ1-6	TGTGCTAGTGGTTTGGCTCCGGGTTCACCCCTCCACTTT	CASGLAPGSPLHF
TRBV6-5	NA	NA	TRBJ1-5	TGTGCCAGCATGTCAGGGAAATACAATCAGCCCCAGCATTTT	CASMSGKYNQPQHF
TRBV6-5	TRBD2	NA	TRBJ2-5	TGTGCCAGCAGAGGTGGTAGCGGGGTACAAGAGACCCAGTACTTC	CASRGGSGVQETQYF
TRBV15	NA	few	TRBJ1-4	TGTGCCACCAGCAGAGGTCTGCGGATTAATGAAAAACTGTTTTTT	CATSRGLRINEKLFF
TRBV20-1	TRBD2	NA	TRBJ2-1	TGCAGTGCTAGTGGGACTAGCGGGGCTCGCGAGCAGTTCTTC	CSASGTSGAREQFF
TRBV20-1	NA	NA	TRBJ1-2	TGCAGTGCTAGTGCCCGGACACCCTACTATGGCTACACCTTC	CSASARTPYYGYTF
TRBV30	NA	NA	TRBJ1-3	TGTGCCTGGAGTGTAGGGGGCTCTGGAAACACCATATATTTT	CAWSVGGSGNTIYF
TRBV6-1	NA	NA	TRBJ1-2	TGTGCCAGCAGTGAAGTAACGGTTGGCTACACCTTC	CASSEVTVGYTF
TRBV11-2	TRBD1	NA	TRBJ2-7	TGTGCCAGCAGCTACGGGACAGGGTACGAGCAGTACTTC	CASSYGTGYEQYF
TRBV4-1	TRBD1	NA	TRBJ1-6	TGCGCCAGCAGCCGAGACAGGGGGAATTCACCCCTCCACTTT	CASSRDRGNSPLHF
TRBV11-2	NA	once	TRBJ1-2	TGTGCCAGCAGCCCCCCGGGACTACACTATGGCTACACCTTC	CASSPPGLHYGYTF
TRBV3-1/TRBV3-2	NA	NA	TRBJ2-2	TGTGCCAGCAGGGGACTCCAAACGAACACCGGGGAGCTGTTTTTT	CASRGLQTNTGELFF
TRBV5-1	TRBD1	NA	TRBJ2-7	TGCGCCAGCAGCAGACCGGGACAGACCTACGAGCAGTACTTC	CASSRPGQTYEQYF
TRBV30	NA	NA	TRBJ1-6	TGTGCCTGGAGTGGAACATCGTCTTCACCCCTCCACTTT	CAWSGTSSSPLHF
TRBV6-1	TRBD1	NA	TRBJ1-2	TGTGCCAGCAGTGAAGGGGGAAACAGGGGTAGCTATGGCTACACCTTC	CASSEGGNRGSYGYTF
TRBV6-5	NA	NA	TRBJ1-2	TGTGCCAGCAGTTACCCCGGCAGGGGCTACACCTTC	CASSYPGRGYTF
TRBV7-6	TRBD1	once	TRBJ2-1	TGTGCCAGCAGCGGCAGGACAGGCAATGAGCAGTTCTTC	CASSGRTGNEQFF
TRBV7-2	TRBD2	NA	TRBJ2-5	TGTGCCAGCACCAGGGGTAGCGGGGCCCAAGAGACCCAGTACTTC	CASTRGSGAQETQYF
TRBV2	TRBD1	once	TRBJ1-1	TGTGCCAGCAAAGGGACAGGGAGTAGCACTGAAGCTTTCTTT	CASKGTGSSTEAFF
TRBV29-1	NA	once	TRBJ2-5	TGCAGCGTTGAAGTAATCATCGGGGAGACCCAGTACTTC	CSVEVIIGETQYF
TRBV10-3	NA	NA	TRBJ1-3	TGTGCCATCAGCCAGGGAACCCTCTCTGGAAACACCATATATTTT	CAISQGTLSGNTIYF
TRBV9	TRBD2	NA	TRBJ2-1	TGTGCCAGCAGCAAAGGCGGGGGGACCTACAATGAGCAGTTCTTC	CASSKGGGTYNEQFF
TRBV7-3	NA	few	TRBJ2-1	TGTGCCAGCAGCTTACAGGGACTTTTAAATGAGCAGTTCTTC	CASSLQGLLNEQFF